The 5 T cell receptor beta chains given below trace back to one sample, sequenced in a study of T cell changes during pregnancy in multiple sclerosis. Clones were read by immunoSEQ multiplex PCR, and TCRdb kept only the in-frame ones, dropping some. The sample holds about 38,000 clones, 93% seen once. Here the sequenced sample was CD8+ T cells from peripheral blood mononuclear cells, taken in the third trimester of pregnancy. The origin of the receptors is a female donor with multiple sclerosis, enrolled in a pregnancy study.

The rearrangement links TRBV25-1 to TRBJ2-7; 8 bases are shared with TRBD1. J gave up 2 bases and V 4 bases, and 4 bases lay outside the gene matches. CDR1 MGHDK and CDR2 SYGVNS come from the germline V gene. The CDR3 spans 14 residues. The CDR3 loop reads CASSAGQGPYEQYF. CDR3 nucleotide sequence: TGTGCCAGCAGTGCCGGACAGGGACCCTACGAGCAGTACTTC.

The chain uses TRBV7-6 and TRBJ2-1, with 7 bases matching TRBD2. The CDR3 loop spans 16 amino acids. Losses at the gene ends were 1 base for V and 2 bases for J; bases not matched to a gene: 5. Germline V gene data show CDR1 as SGHVS and CDR2 as FNYEAQ. The CDR3: CASSLGGGGPYNEQFF. CDR3 sequence (DNA): TGTGCCAGCAGCTTAGGGGGGGGTGGGCCCTACAATGAGCAGTTCTTC. Based on the CDR3 plus reference TRBV7-6 and TRBJ2-1, the full variable domain is GAGVSQSPRYKVTKRGQDVALRCDPISGHVSLYWYRQALGQGPEFLTYFNYEAQQDKSGLPNDRFSAERPEGSISTLTIQRTEQRDSAMYRCASSLGGGGPYNEQFFGPGTRLTVL.

The J gene is TRBJ1-1, the V gene TRBV9, with D unresolved. The length of the CDR3 is 14 residues. CDR1 is SGDLS and CDR2 is YYNGEE in the germline V gene. Trimming removed 0 bases at V and 3 bases at J, with 9 bases between. CDR3 coding DNA: TGTGCCAGCAGCGTAGTTTCCTCCCACACTGAAGCTTTCTTT. Translation: CASSVVSSHTEAFF. Drawing the rest from reference TRBV9 and TRBJ1-1, the complete variable domain is DSGVTQTPKHLITATGQRVTLRCSPRSGDLSVYWYQQSLDQGLQFLIQYYNGEERAKGNILERFSAQQFPDLHSELNLSSLELGDSALYFCASSVVSSHTEAFFGQGTRLTVV.

V gene TRBV15 combines with J gene TRBJ1-6; TRBD1 might be the D (6 bases). Germline V gene sequence: CDR1 LNHNV, CDR2 YYDKDF (reference sequence). V was shortened by 0 bases and J by 10 bases, with 13 bases between the two germline ends. The CDR3 consists of 15 residues. CDR3 residues: CATSRDRGNGSPLHF. CDR3 nucleotide sequence: TGTGCCACCAGCAGAGACAGGGGAAACGGATCACCCCTCCACTTT.

The chain uses TRBV6-5 and TRBJ2-3, with D hard to call. The CDR3 sequence is 15 residues long. Per the germline V gene, CDR1 is MNHEY and CDR2 is SVGAGI. V lost 0 bases, J lost 6 bases, and 13 bases lay in between. CDR3 DNA sequence: TGTGCCAGCAGTTACTCCTCCGAGGTGGTGGATACGCAGTATTTT. It specifies CASSYSSEVVDTQYF.